The 10 T cell receptor beta chains in this list originate from one sample, sequenced in a study of regulatory T cells in long-lasting Graves disease. Libraries of TCR beta came from iRepertoire HTBI primers plus Arm-PCR of CDR3 regions. TCRdb fed the multiplex PCR reads into MiXCR, producing one record per CDR3 protein. The sample records nearly 350,000 distinct CDR3 sequences, around 19% being singletons. Indicated time point: persistent/refractory GD, antithyroid drugs over 5 years with positive TRAb. The TCR library was made from RNA extracted from PBMCs. This specimen was peripheral blood mononuclear cells (PBMCs), taken when the disease was refractory, from a patient treated with antithyroid drugs. These receptors were taken from a female donor with Graves disease.

In its sample, this clonotype was seen a few times. The V call is TRBV7-8, the J call TRBJ1-1; possible D gene TRBD1, 5 bases. The CDR3 extends over 15 amino acids. Germline lookup yields CDR1 SGHVS and CDR2 FQNEAQ. V lost 5 bases to trimming and J lost 1 base, with 14 bases between them. In nucleotides, the CDR3 is TGTGCCAGCAGCCCGCGTGGGACGCCGAACACTGAAGCTTTCTTT. As protein: CASSPRGTPNTEAFF.

J is TRBJ2-7 and V is TRBV6-1; D might be TRBD1 (5 bases). Trimming left V 7 bases short and J 12 bases short, with 13 bases between. The CDR3 is made up of 10 amino acids. Germline lookup yields CDR1 MNHNS and CDR2 SASEGT. CDR3 sequence: CASTAGQRYF. For the CDR3, the DNA is TGTGCCAGCACGGCAGGGCAGCGGTACTTC.

This clonotype has ten or more counts. The rearrangement links TRBV11-2 to TRBJ2-6; D is uncertain. CDR3 size: 14 residues. V dropped 6 bases and J dropped 0 bases, with 6 bases sitting between them. Germline loops: CDR1 SGHAT, CDR2 FQNNGV. The CDR3 DNA is TGTGCCAGCAGTGGCGGCTCTGGGGCCAACGTCCTGACTTTC. It yields the protein CASSGGSGANVLTF.

This clonotype was counted only a few times. This sequence joins TRBV7-8 and TRBJ2-2; TRBD2 matches at 8 bases. The V gene's germline CDR1 is SGHVS and CDR2 FQNEAQ. J was trimmed by 6 bases and V by 3 bases; bases with no gene match: 6. CDR3 length: 15 amino acids. The DNA of the CDR3 is TGTGCCAGCAGCTTGGACGGGGGGGCCGCCGGGGAGCTGTTTTTT. Its translation: CASSLDGGAAGELFF.

This clonotype was observed at least ten times. The rearrangement joins TRBV2 to TRBJ2-7; 11 bases line up with TRBD2. The CDR3 runs 14 residues. Germline CDR1 and CDR2: SNHLY and FYNNEI. The J segment lost 2 bases and the V segment lost 6 bases, leaving 3 bases of the junction unmatched. CDR3 residues: CASRLAGVTYEQYF. The CDR3 region has the DNA TGTGCCAGCAGACTAGCGGGGGTTACCTACGAGCAGTACTTC.

DNA for the CDR3: TGCAGTGCTAGAGATCCTGGGCGGGACACTGAAGCTTTCTTT. This translates into CSARDPGRDTEAFF. The genes are TRBV20-1 and TRBJ1-1, with D hard to call. The CDR3 consists of 14 residues. CDR1 DFQATT and CDR2 SNEGSKA come from the germline V gene (reference sequence). Trimming took 0 bases from V and 3 from J, leaving 11 bases between them.

This clonotype was seen at least ten times. This CDR3 is CASSPLRPNEKLFF. Here the CDR3 DNA reads TGCGCCAGCAGCCCGCTACGGCCTAATGAAAAACTGTTTTTT. The rearrangement joins TRBV5-1 to TRBJ1-4; D ambiguous. The ends were cut back, 4 bases at V and 3 bases at J, with 10 bases in the middle. Germline V gene lookup returns CDR1 SGHRS and CDR2 YFSETQ. This CDR3 is 14 amino acids long.

The rearrangement joins TRBV2 to TRBJ2-6; D gene uncertain. Germline V gene lookup returns CDR1 SNHLY and CDR2 FYNNEI. V lost 10 bases, J lost 0 bases, and 10 bases lay in between. The CDR3 extends over 14 amino acids. In DNA form, the CDR3 reads TGTGCCAAAGATACAGACTCTGGGGCCAACGTCCTGACTTTC. This translates into CAKDTDSGANVLTF.

The CDR3 is CASSQHRGEPQHF. The CDR3 DNA reads TGTGCCAGCTCACAACACCGGGGGGAGCCCCAGCATTTT. The rearrangement joins TRBV18 to TRBJ1-5; a weak D match, TRBD1 (5 bases). This CDR3 has 13 residues. Germline V CDR1 and CDR2: KGHSH, LQKENI. With 4 bases removed from V and 8 bases from J, the gap between germline ends came to 12 bases.

To note about this clonotype: A much larger clone is a single base away; this may be a read error. The chain recombines TRBV11-1 with TRBJ2-5; TRBD1 might be the D (6 bases). This CDR3 comprises 17 residues. Per the germline V gene, CDR1 is SGHAT and CDR2 is FQDESV (reference sequence). With 5 bases removed from V and 0 bases from J, the gap between germline ends came to 19 bases. The CDR3 sequence: CASSISPNREDQETQYF. The CDR3 DNA sequence: TGTGCCAGCAGCATTAGCCCGAACAGGGAAGACCAAGAGACCCAGTACTTC.